The 8 T cell receptor beta chains below come from one sample, sequenced in a study of T cells in Graves' hyperthyroidism and ophthalmopathy. Amplification targeted TCR beta CDR3 regions from RNA transcripts. Carried out on the TCR CDR3, a first-round RT-PCR used the HTBI primer set. TCRdb reprocessed the multiplex PCR reads with MiXCR, giving one entry per CDR3 protein. The repertoire holds a few hundred thousand distinct CDR3 sequences, roughly 13% seen once, with around 20% in the top ten. The specimen was blood. Every receptor here comes from a man younger than 45 with Graves' hyperthyroidism that later progressed to Graves' ophthalmopathy.

This clonotype was observed many times. The CDR3 loop is CASSPRVGAFF. CDR3 DNA: TGTGCCAGCAGTCCCAGGGTTGGAGCTTTCTTT. The V call is TRBV28, the J call TRBJ1-1; tentatively, D is TRBD1 (5 bases). Looked up from germline, CDR1 is MDHEN and CDR2 is SYDVKM. V gave up 5 bases and J gave up 10 bases, with 11 bases separating them. The CDR3 spans 11 residues.

This clonotype came up many times. V gene TRBV6-1 combines with J gene TRBJ1-5; D might be TRBD1 (5 bases). This CDR3 has 15 residues. Trimming stripped 7 bases from V and 4 bases from J, with 17 bases between. Per germline, CDR1 MNHNS and CDR2 SASEGT. CDR3 coding DNA: TGTGCCAGCACCTCAGGGCCGGGCTATAATCAGCCCCAGCATTTT. Translated: CASTSGPGYNQPQHF.

This clonotype was seen ten or more times. The V call is TRBV20-1, the J call TRBJ2-7; D is ambiguous. There are 14 residues in the CDR3. CDR1 and CDR2 (germline): DFQATT, SNEGSKA (reference sequence). CDR3 sequence: CSLYRTAPPYEQYF. For the CDR3, the DNA is TGCAGCCTCTACCGAACGGCACCCCCCTACGAGCAGTACTTC.

This clonotype occurred many times. The chain links TRBV28 to TRBJ2-5, with D possibly TRBD1 on 5 matching bases. The germline gives CDR1 MDHEN, CDR2 SYDVKM. There are 15 residues in the CDR3. V lost 3 bases, J lost 1 base, and 12 bases lay in between. The chain's CDR3 is CASSFLDNPQETQYF. The CDR3 nucleotides read TGTGCCAGCAGTTTCTTGGACAACCCCCAAGAGACCCAGTACTTC.

The chain recombines TRBV4-1 with TRBJ2-7, with TRBD1 identical over 10 bases. Trimming at V came to 4 bases and at J to 4 bases, leaving 7 bases not matched to a gene. The CDR3 length is 15 residues. The germline V gene encodes CDR1 MGHRA and CDR2 YSYEKL. The chain's CDR3 is CASSLTTGGYYEQYF. The CDR3 coding sequence is TGCGCCAGCAGCCTTACGACAGGGGGCTATTACGAGCAGTACTTC.

This clonotype was counted only a few times. This chain links TRBV5-1 with TRBJ1-6; no firm D call. The V gene lost 1 base and the J gene lost 7 bases, with 12 bases spanning the gap. The CDR3 has 15 amino acids. Germline CDR1 is SGHRS and CDR2 is YFSETQ. DNA for the CDR3: TGCGCCAGCAGCTTGATTCGCGTCGGGAATTCACCCCTCCACTTT. It translates to CASSLIRVGNSPLHF.

The chain carries TRBV5-4 and TRBJ2-5, with a possible D match to TRBD2 (6 bases). The germline V and J ends were trimmed by 4 bases and 3 bases, with 22 bases remaining between them. This CDR3 has 17 amino acids. Germline CDR1 is SGHNT and CDR2 is YYREEE (reference sequence). The CDR3 here is CASSQRLGGATEETQYF. CDR3 in DNA: TGTGCCAGCAGCCAGCGACTTGGCGGGGCGACCGAAGAGACCCAGTACTTC.

The sample holds a few counts of this clonotype. V and J are TRBV20-1 and TRBJ2-7; D may match TRBD1 or TRBD2 (7 bases each). Germline values: CDR1 DFQATT, CDR2 SNEGSKA (reference sequence). The CDR3 is 12 residues long. With 8 bases removed from V and 1 base from J, the gap between germline ends came to 12 bases. The CDR3: CSRQGGSYEQYF. In DNA form, the CDR3 reads TGCAGTCGACAGGGAGGGTCCTACGAGCAGTACTTC.